One sample yielded the 21 T cell receptor beta chains listed below, sequenced in a study of regulatory T cells in long-lasting Graves disease. Time point reported: newly diagnosed GD, antithyroid drugs for less than 3 months. Extracted PBMC RNA gave rise to the TCR library. Sequencing libraries for TCR beta were prepared with iRepertoire HTBI primers and Arm-PCR of CDR3 regions. MiXCR, applied by TCRdb to the multiplex PCR reads, yields one record per CDR3 protein. The sample shows roughly 400,000 distinct CDR3 sequences, approximately 15% of them seen only once. These sequences were also reported in another study, on T cells in Graves' hyperthyroidism and ophthalmopathy.

The sequenced sample was peripheral blood mononuclear cells (PBMCs), obtained at new diagnosis, from a patient treated with antithyroid drugs. The receptor set was obtained from a woman aged 40 to 50 with Graves disease.

This clonotype came up once. The chain uses TRBV6-1 and TRBJ1-4, with D hard to call. This CDR3 region has 15 residues. Germline V gene lookup returns CDR1 MNHNS and CDR2 SASEGT. V was shortened by 6 bases and J by 10 bases, with 21 bases between the two germline ends. CDR3 nucleotide sequence: TGTGCCAGCAGCCCTGACGGGGTGTGGGTGGGAAAACTGTTTTTT. Protein: CASSPDGVWVGKLFF.

This clonotype was observed a handful of times. With a much larger clone just one base away, this may be a read error. This chain uses TRBV28 with TRBJ2-6; maybe TRBD1 (5 bases). The germline V gene encodes CDR1 MDHEN and CDR2 SYDVKM. The CDR3 loop spans 15 amino acids. CDR3 in amino acids: CASALHPPGANVLSF. CDR3 sequence (DNA): TGTGCCAGCGCCCTCCACCCCCCTGGGGCCAACGTCCTGTCTTTC.

This rearrangement joins TRBV7-3 to TRBJ2-1; TRBD2 might be the D (6 bases). Trimming removed 2 bases at V and 15 bases at J, with 17 bases between. The CDR3 extends over 13 amino acids. Germline loops: CDR1 SGHTA, CDR2 FQGTGA. This chain's CDR3 is CASSLVGGTPSFF. The CDR3 nucleotides read TGTGCCAGCAGCTTAGTAGGCGGGACCCCCTCGTTCTTC. Full variable domain (rest looked up from reference TRBV7-3 and TRBJ2-1): GAGVSQTPSNKVTEKGKYVELRCDPISGHTALYWYRQSLGQGPEFLIYFQGTGAADDSGLPNDRFFAVRPEGSVSTLKIQRTERGDSAVYLCASSLVGGTPSFFGPGTRLTVL.

In this sample, this clonotype turned up many times. The chain carries TRBV5-4 and TRBJ2-2; tentatively, D is TRBD1 (6 bases). Germline values: CDR1 SGHNT, CDR2 YYREEE (reference sequence). The CDR3 covers 16 residues. The germline V and J ends were trimmed by 2 bases and 0 bases, with 11 bases remaining between them. CDR3 sequence reads: CASSFRGGANTGELFF. The CDR3, as DNA: TGTGCCAGCAGCTTCCGAGGGGGTGCGAACACCGGGGAGCTGTTTTTT.

This clonotype was seen a few times. The V and J genes are TRBV15 and TRBJ1-1; D is undetermined. V gave up 0 bases and J gave up 7 bases, with 9 bases separating them. From germline, CDR1 is LNHNV and CDR2 YYDKDF (reference sequence). The CDR3 runs 13 residues. CDR3 residues: CATSREGLNEAFF. Here the CDR3 DNA reads TGTGCCACCAGCAGAGAAGGGCTGAATGAAGCTTTCTTT.

This clonotype was observed many times. CDR3 amino acids: CASSVQYEQYF. The CDR3 DNA is TGTGCCAGCAGTGTGCAATACGAGCAGTACTTC. This rearrangement joins TRBV2 to TRBJ2-7; D is undetermined. The V end was cut by 4 bases, the J end by 4 bases, with 5 bases between. This CDR3 is built from 11 residues. Per germline, CDR1 SNHLY and CDR2 FYNNEI.

As to this clonotype: Just one base apart from a much larger clone, this may be a read error. The gene calls are TRBV2 and TRBJ2-2, with TRBD1 as a possible D gene (6 bases). Trimming stripped 5 bases from V and 0 bases from J, with 10 bases between. The germline gives CDR1 SNHLY, CDR2 FYNNEI. The CDR3 consists of 15 residues. The DNA for the CDR3 is TGTGCCAGCAGTAATCAGGGGCCGAACACCGGGGAGCTGTTTTTT. Its translation is CASSNQGPNTGELFF.

At least ten counts were recorded for this clonotype. J is TRBJ2-3 and V is TRBV11-2; a possible D gene is TRBD2 (6 bases). The CDR3 loop spans 15 amino acids. Germline assignment: CDR1 SGHAT and CDR2 FQNNGV. The V and J ends lost 1 base and 5 bases respectively, with 13 bases between them. The CDR3 nucleotides read TGTGCCAGCAGCTTAGCACTAGTGGGGGGAGATACGCAGTATTTT. Its translation is CASSLALVGGDTQYF.

This clonotype came up many times. V usage is TRBV2 and J usage is TRBJ2-1; D ambiguous. This CDR3 region has 15 residues. Trimming stripped 4 bases from V and 0 bases from J, with 10 bases between. CDR1 SNHLY and CDR2 FYNNEI come from the germline V gene. DNA for the CDR3: TGTGCCAGCAGTGGGCCTCTAGGCTCCTACAATGAGCAGTTCTTC. Translating it yields CASSGPLGSYNEQFF.

This clonotype appeared once. This sequence may be a read error, since a much larger clone differs from it by one base. The chain links TRBV20-1 to TRBJ2-7; D may correspond to TRBD1 or TRBD2 (5 bases each). The CDR3 totals 14 residues. In germline, CDR1 is DFQATT, CDR2 SNEGSKA (reference sequence). The CDR3, as DNA: TGCAGTGCTCGGGACCCCACTAGATTCTACGAGCGGTACTTC. It yields the protein CSARDPTRFYERYF.

The sample holds many counts of this clonotype. The CDR3 DNA reads as TGTGCCAGCAGTGAAGGCGGACTAGCCGGGGAGCTGTTTTTT. Its protein is CASSEGGLAGELFF. The chain has TRBV2 and TRBJ2-2, with TRBD2 matching over 7 bases. V lost 1 base and J lost 6; bases outside the gene matches: 2. The length of the CDR3 is 14 residues. Germline V gene lookup returns CDR1 SNHLY and CDR2 FYNNEI.

This clonotype has just a few counts. At one boundary the junction diverges from the germline segment, which might be a read error. V is TRBV10-3 and J is TRBJ2-1; TRBD1 matches 11 bases. CDR1 is ENHRY, CDR2 SYGVKD, per germline. This CDR3 has 14 residues. The CDR3: CAISGQGAWNEQFF. For the CDR3, the DNA is TGTGCCATAAGTGGACAGGGGGCATGGAATGAGCAGTTCTTC.

This clonotype came up many times. V gene TRBV12-3 or TRBV12-4 combines with J gene TRBJ2-1; TRBD2 aligns across 9 bases. The CDR3 runs to 14 residues. V trimming: 6 bases; J trimming: 7 bases; junction bases outside the gene matches: 7. The CDR3 sequence: CASRIGGRVNEQFF. The CDR3 DNA sequence: TGTGCCAGCAGGATTGGCGGGAGGGTAAATGAGCAGTTCTTC.

This clonotype was seen many times. The V gene is TRBV28, the J gene TRBJ2-7, with D possibly matching TRBD1 (6 bases). CDR3 size: 13 residues. The V and J ends lost 1 base and 11 bases respectively, with 15 bases between them. Germline CDR1 is MDHEN and CDR2 is SYDVKM. CDR3 region: CASSLSGAGVKYF. CDR3 DNA sequence: TGTGCCAGCAGTTTATCAGGGGCGGGTGTTAAGTACTTC.

In this sample, this clonotype turned up many times. V gene TRBV27 combines with J gene TRBJ2-7, with D possibly being TRBD1 or TRBD2 (5 bases each). This CDR3 has 14 amino acids. CDR1 and CDR2 from the germline V gene are MNHEY and SMNVEV (reference sequence). V lost 3 bases to trimming and J lost 4 bases, with 13 bases between them. Here the CDR3 DNA reads TGTGCCAGCAGTTTTTCGGGTGAGGGGTACGAGCAGTACTTC. It translates to CASSFSGEGYEQYF.

The table lists this clonotype with a few counts. The rearrangement links TRBV28 to TRBJ1-1, with 8 bases fitting TRBD1. This CDR3 has 14 amino acids. The germline CDR1 and CDR2 sequences are MDHEN and SYDVKM. The J segment lost 4 bases and the V segment lost 5 bases, leaving 6 bases of the junction unmatched. The CDR3 region is CASSPGGEGTEAFF. CDR3 bases: TGTGCCAGCAGTCCAGGGGGCGAGGGCACTGAAGCTTTCTTT. Together with reference TRBV28 and TRBJ1-1, the CDR3 gives the full variable domain: DVKVTQSSRYLVKRTGEKVFLECVQDMDHENMFWYRQDPGLGLRLIYFSYDVKMKEKGDIPEGYSVSREKKERFSLILESASTNQTSMYLCASSPGGEGTEAFFGQGTRLTVV.

The CDR3 reads CASSFTGRGDQPQHF. CDR3 nucleotide sequence: TGTGCCAGCAGTTTTACAGGGAGGGGCGATCAGCCCCAGCATTTT. This sequence joins TRBV12-3 or TRBV12-4 and TRBJ1-5; D is possibly TRBD1 (6 bases). V lost 3 bases, J lost 5 bases, and 14 bases lay in between. This CDR3 is 15 amino acids long.

Comment on this clonotype: A far larger clone differs by one base, so this is likely a read error. The genes are TRBV2 and TRBJ2-1, with TRBD1 matching over 8 bases. The J call is in doubt because the DNA end fits TRBJ2-5 better. CDR3 size: 14 residues. Germline V CDR1 and CDR2: SNHLY, FYNNEI. CDR3 coding DNA: TGTGTCAGCAGTGATCGGACAGGGTTCGAGACCCAGTACTTC. This gives the protein CVSSDRTGFETQYF.

Many counts were recorded for this clonotype. The gene calls are TRBV5-1 and TRBJ2-1; D remains ambiguous. The V end lost 4 bases, the J end lost 4 bases, and 12 bases lay between the germline ends. The length of the CDR3 is 14 residues. CDR1 and CDR2 from the germline V gene are SGHRS and YFSETQ. Here the CDR3 reads CASSPSGPYNEQFF. CDR3 DNA sequence: TGCGCCAGCAGCCCCTCAGGACCTTACAATGAGCAGTTCTTC.

In its sample, this clonotype was seen many times. The chain joins TRBV5-1 to TRBJ2-7; 10 nucleotides match TRBD2. The germline V gene encodes CDR1 SGHRS and CDR2 YFSETQ. The junction had 9 bases not matched to a gene; V was cut back by 0 bases and J by 3 bases. The CDR3 extends over 17 amino acids. CDR3: CASSLATSGLISYEQYF. The CDR3 nucleotides are TGCGCCAGCAGCTTGGCGACTAGCGGGCTGATTAGCTACGAGCAGTACTTC.

The sample holds many counts of this clonotype. The chain employs TRBV3-1 and TRBJ1-5; the match to TRBD1 covers 7 bases. Trimming removed 1 base from V and 7 bases from J; junction bases left unmatched: 13. Germline V gene sequence: CDR1 LGHDT, CDR2 YNNKEL (reference sequence). This CDR3 has 17 amino acids. The CDR3 DNA reads as TGTGCCAGCAGCCAAGGCGAGACAGGGTTAATTTTACAGCCCCAGCATTTT. This translates into CASSQGETGLILQPQHF.